The clone carrying this T cell receptor beta chain has only a few counts. What it recognizes is unknown. The sample belongs to a study of cytomegalovirus exposure and HLA in healthy donors. Overall study findings and caveats: Among TCR beta chains of equal frequency, HLA-associated ones were more clonally expanded in a later analysis. TCR sequences were mostly rare, though some public TCRs occurred in many donors. Cytomegalovirus association was assigned to around 150 TCR beta chains.

CDR1 is MNHEY and CDR2 is SVGAGI in the germline V gene. The CDR3 is 15 amino acids. J gave up 3 bases and V 2 bases, and 0 bases lay outside the gene matches. Primers included in the PCR were 60 Vbeta and 13 Jbeta primers. In the authors' methods: In a later analysis, the count reached 80 million or so unique TCR beta chains, with 8.5 million to 14 million shared. Assay: immunoSEQ multiplex PCR; the TCRdb copy retains only in-frame clones and omits some. That table is the source of V, J and clone size, and D and trimming were worked out from the DNA. The table shows more than 200,000 clones, with about three quarters occurring only once.

Sequencing input: PBMCs. This chain connects TRBV6-5 to TRBJ2-7, with 14 bases matching TRBD2. This receptor was taken from a man in his late teens or twenties in good health and CMV-seronegative. CDR3 nucleotides: TGTGCCAGCAGTTACGGGACTAGCGGGGGCTACGAGCAGTACTTC. Encoded protein: CASSYGTSGGYEQYF.